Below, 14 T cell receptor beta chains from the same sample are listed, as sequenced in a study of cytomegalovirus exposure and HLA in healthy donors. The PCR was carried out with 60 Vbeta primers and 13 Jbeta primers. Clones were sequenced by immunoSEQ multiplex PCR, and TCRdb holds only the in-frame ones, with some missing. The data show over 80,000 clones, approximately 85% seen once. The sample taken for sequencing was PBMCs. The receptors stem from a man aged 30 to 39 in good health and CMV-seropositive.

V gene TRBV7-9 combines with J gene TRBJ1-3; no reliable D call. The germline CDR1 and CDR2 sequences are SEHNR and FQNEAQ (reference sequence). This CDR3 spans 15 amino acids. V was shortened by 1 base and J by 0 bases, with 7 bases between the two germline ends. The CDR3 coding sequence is TGTGCCAGCAGCTTAGAAGCAGGCTCTGGAAACACCATATATTTT. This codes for CASSLEAGSGNTIYF.

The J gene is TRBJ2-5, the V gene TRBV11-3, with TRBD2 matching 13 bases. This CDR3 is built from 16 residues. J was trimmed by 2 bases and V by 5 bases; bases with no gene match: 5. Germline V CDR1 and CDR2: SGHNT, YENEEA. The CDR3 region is CASSPSLAGGQETQYF. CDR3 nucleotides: TGTGCCAGCAGCCCCTCACTAGCGGGAGGGCAAGAGACCCAGTACTTC.

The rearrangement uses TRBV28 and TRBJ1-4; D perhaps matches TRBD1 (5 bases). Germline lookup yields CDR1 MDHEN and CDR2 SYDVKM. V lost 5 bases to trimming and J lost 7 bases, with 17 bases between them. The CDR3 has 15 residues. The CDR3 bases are TGTGCCAGCAGTGCTGGGACGGGGGGGTTTGAAAAACTGTTTTTT. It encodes CASSAGTGGFEKLFF.

CDR3 coding DNA: TGCAGCGTGGGGACAGGGTGGGATCAGCCCCAGCATTTT. As protein: CSVGTGWDQPQHF. The gene calls are TRBV29-1 and TRBJ1-5; 9 bases align to TRBD1. Germline loops: CDR1 SQVTM, CDR2 ANQGSEA. The ends lost 6 bases at V and 5 bases at J; junction bases unmatched: 5. The CDR3 is made up of 13 amino acids.

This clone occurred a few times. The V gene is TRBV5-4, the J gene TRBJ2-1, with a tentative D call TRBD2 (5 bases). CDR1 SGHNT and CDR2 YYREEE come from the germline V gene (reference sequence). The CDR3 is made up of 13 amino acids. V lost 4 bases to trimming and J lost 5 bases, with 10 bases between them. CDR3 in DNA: TGTGCCAGCAGCCTCCCAGCGGACAATGAGCAGTTCTTC. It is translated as CASSLPADNEQFF.

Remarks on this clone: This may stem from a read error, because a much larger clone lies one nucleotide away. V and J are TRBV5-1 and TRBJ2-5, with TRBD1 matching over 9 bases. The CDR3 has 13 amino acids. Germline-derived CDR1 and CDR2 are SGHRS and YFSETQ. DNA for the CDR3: TGTGCCAGCAGCTCCAGGACAGGGGTTCGGCAGTACTTC. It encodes CASSSRTGVRQYF.

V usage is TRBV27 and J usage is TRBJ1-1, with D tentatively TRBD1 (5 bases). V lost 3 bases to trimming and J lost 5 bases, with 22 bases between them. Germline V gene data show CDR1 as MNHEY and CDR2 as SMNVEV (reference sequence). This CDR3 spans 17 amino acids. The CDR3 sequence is CASSFSSVRTSGTEAFF. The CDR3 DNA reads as TGTGCCAGCAGTTTTTCTTCCGTTCGCACATCAGGGACTGAAGCTTTCTTT.

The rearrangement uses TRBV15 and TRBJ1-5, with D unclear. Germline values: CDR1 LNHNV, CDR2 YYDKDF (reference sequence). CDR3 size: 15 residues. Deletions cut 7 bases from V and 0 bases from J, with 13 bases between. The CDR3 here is CATTPEAYSNQPQHF. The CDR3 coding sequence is TGTGCCACCACCCCCGAGGCATATAGCAATCAGCCCCAGCATTTT.

CDR3 in amino acids: CASTLPRDTGFGYTF. CDR3 nucleotides: TGTGCCAGCACCCTGCCCCGGGACACAGGGTTCGGCTACACCTTC. The chain recombines TRBV28 with TRBJ1-2; maybe TRBD1 (6 bases). The V end was cut by 7 bases, the J end by 8 bases, with 23 bases between. Per the germline V gene, CDR1 is MDHEN and CDR2 is SYDVKM. The CDR3 sequence is 15 residues long.

In DNA, the CDR3 is TGTGCCAGCAGCCAAGAGGGTGGGAGGGCCTTAAATGAGCAGTTCTTC. Protein product: CASSQEGGRALNEQFF. The V gene is TRBV14, the J gene TRBJ2-1; 7 bases fit TRBD2. Germline V CDR1 and CDR2: SGHDN, FVKESK. V lost 0 bases, J lost 7 bases, and 9 bases stayed unmatched. The CDR3 sequence is 16 residues long.

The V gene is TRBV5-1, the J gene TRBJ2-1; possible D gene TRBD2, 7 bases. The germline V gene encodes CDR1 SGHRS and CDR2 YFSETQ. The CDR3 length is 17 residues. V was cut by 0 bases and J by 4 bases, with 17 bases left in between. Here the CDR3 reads CASSLDPGGAAYNEQFF. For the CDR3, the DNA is TGCGCCAGCAGCTTGGATCCGGGGGGCGCAGCATACAATGAGCAGTTCTTC.

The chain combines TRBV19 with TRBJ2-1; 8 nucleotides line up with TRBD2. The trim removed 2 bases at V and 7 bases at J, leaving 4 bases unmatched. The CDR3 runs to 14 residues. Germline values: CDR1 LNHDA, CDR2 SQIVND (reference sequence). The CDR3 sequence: CASSIRREGNEQFF. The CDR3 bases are TGTGCCAGTAGTATACGACGGGAGGGAAATGAGCAGTTCTTC.

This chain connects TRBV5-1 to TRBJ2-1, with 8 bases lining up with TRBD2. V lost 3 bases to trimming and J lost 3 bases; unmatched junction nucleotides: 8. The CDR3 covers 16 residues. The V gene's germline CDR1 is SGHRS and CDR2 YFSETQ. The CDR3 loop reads CASSSPPGLVYNEQFF. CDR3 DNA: TGCGCCAGCAGCTCCCCACCGGGACTAGTCTACAATGAGCAGTTCTTC.

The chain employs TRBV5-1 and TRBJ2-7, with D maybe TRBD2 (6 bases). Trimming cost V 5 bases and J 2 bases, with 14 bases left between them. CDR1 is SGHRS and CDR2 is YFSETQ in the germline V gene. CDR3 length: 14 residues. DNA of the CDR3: TGCGCCAGCAGGGGGCGGGAAGTGGCCTACGAGCAGTACTTC. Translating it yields CASRGREVAYEQYF.